This T cell receptor (beta chain) emerged from a study of shared clonotypes between healthy human individuals. Sequencing used immunoSEQ multiplex PCR; TCRdb keeps in-frame clones, though not all of them. The repertoire includes hundreds of thousands of clones, under 95% of them detected once, and more than 20% sits in the top ten. This clone has a handful of counts. Terminally differentiated effector memory CD45RA+ cells were excluded from the naive CD8 cells, which were CD45RO-negative and positively selected for CCR7. V shed 4 bases and J 9 bases; nucleotides not matched to a gene: 11. Germline V gene sequence: CDR1 SSHAT, CDR2 FNYEAQ (reference sequence). The CDR3 has 15 amino acids.

Sequenced material: naive CD8+ T cells sorted from blood. The clonotype comes from a man aged 30 to 45 in good health. This chain connects TRBV7-7 to TRBJ2-1; 8 nucleotides agree with TRBD1. CDR3 residues: CASSSSTGVWSEQFF. The DNA of the CDR3 is TGTGCCAGCAGCTCATCGACAGGGGTCTGGAGTGAGCAGTTCTTC.